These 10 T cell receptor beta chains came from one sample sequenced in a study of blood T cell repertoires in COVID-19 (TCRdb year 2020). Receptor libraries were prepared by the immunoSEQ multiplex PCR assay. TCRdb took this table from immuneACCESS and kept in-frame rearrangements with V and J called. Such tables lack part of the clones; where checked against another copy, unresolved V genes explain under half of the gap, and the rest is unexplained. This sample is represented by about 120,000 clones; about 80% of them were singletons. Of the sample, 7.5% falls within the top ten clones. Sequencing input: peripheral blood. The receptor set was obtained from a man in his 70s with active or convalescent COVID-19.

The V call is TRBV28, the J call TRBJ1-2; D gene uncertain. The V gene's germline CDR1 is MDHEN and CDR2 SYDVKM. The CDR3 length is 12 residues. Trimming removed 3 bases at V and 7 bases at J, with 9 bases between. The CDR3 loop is CASSLRYSGYTF. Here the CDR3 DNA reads TGTGCCAGCAGTTTGAGATACTCTGGCTACACCTTC.

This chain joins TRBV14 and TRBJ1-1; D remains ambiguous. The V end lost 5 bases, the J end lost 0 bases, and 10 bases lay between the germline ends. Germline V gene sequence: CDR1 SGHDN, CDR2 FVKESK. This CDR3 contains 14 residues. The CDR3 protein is CASSSRGMNTEAFF. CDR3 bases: TGTGCCAGCAGCTCCAGAGGAATGAACACTGAAGCTTTCTTT.

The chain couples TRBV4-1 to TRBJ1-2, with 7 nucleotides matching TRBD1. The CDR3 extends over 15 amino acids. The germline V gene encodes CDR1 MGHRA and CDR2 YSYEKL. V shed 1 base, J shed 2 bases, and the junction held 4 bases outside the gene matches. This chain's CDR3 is CASSQGEGQNYGYTF. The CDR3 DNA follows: TGCGCCAGCAGCCAAGGAGAGGGACAGAACTATGGCTACACCTTC.

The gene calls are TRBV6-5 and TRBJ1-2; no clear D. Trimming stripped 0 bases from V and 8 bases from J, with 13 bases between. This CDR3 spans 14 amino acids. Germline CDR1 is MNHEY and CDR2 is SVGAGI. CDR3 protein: CASSYSRGIHGYTF. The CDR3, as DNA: TGTGCCAGCAGTTACTCGAGAGGGATTCACGGCTACACCTTC.

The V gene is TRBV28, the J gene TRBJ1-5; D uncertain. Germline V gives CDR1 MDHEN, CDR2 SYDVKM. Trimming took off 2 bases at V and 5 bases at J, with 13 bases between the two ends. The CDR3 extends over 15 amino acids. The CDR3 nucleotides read TGTGCCAGCAGTTTACCGGGTGCCGGCGATCAGCCCCAGCATTTT. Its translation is CASSLPGAGDQPQHF.

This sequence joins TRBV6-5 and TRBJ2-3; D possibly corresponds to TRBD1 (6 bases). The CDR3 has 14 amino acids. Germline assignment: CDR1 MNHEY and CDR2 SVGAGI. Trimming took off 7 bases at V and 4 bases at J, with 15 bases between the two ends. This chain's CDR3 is CASTKDSTADTQYF. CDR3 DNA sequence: TGTGCCAGCACCAAGGACAGTACCGCAGATACGCAGTATTTT.

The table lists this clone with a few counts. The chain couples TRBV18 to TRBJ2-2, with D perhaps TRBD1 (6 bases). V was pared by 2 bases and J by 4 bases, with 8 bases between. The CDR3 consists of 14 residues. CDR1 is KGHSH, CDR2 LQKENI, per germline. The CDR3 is CASSPTGPTGELFF. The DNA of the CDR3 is TGTGCCAGCTCACCAACAGGGCCCACCGGGGAGCTGTTTTTT.

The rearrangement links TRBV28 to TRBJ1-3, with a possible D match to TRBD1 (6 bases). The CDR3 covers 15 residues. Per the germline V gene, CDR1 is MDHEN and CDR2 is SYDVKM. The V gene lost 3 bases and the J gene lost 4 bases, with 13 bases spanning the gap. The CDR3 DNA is TGTGCCAGCAGTTTTGAACGGGGGGCGGGAAACACCATATATTTT. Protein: CASSFERGAGNTIYF.

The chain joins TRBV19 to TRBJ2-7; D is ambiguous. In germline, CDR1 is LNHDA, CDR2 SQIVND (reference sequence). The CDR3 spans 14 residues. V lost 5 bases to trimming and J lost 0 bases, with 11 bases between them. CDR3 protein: CASSYAVSSYEQYF. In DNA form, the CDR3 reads TGTGCCAGTAGTTATGCGGTCAGCTCCTACGAGCAGTACTTC.

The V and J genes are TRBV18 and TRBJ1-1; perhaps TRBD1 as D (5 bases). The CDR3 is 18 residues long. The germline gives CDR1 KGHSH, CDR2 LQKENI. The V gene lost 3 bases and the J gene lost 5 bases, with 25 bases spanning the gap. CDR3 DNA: TGTGCCAGCTCACCTTCTACGGTTGTCGGGGGATGGGGGACTGAAGCTTTCTTT. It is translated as CASSPSTVVGGWGTEAFF.